These T cell receptor beta chains were read from a single sample in a study of T cells in pancreatic ductal adenocarcinoma. The protocol was immunoSEQ multiplex PCR, while the TCRdb copy is restricted to in-frame clones and leaves out a portion. This sample has 15,000 to 20,000 clones, with roughly 86% found just once. Sequenced input: PBMCs. Receptor source: a human donor with pancreatic ductal adenocarcinoma. Each CDR3 is given with its conserved first and last residue. D genes are given only for firm matches. The listing skips clone size in some rows; elsewhere it reads once, few, many or a size class.

j_gene	d_gene	abundance	v_gene	CDR3aa	CDR3nt
TRBJ1-6	NA	NA	TRBV9	CASSVGEGNSPLHF	TGTGCCAGCAGCGTAGGGGAGGGTAATTCACCCCTCCACTTT
TRBJ2-1	NA	NA	TRBV9	CASSAGIFGNEQFF	TGTGCCAGCAGCGCAGGGATTTTTGGCAATGAGCAGTTCTTC
TRBJ2-5	NA	NA	TRBV7-2	CASSLGTTAQETQYF	TGTGCCAGCAGCCTCGGGACAACAGCTCAAGAGACCCAGTACTTC
TRBJ2-1	TRBD1	NA	TRBV19	CASSDRDRGQDEQFF	TGTGCCAGTAGTGACCGGGACAGGGGGCAGGATGAGCAGTTCTTC
TRBJ2-3	NA	NA	TRBV7-2	CASSLRPNADTQYF	TGTGCCAGCAGCTTACGCCCTAATGCGGATACGCAGTATTTT
TRBJ2-3	NA	NA	TRBV29-1	CSVAQGSDTQYF	TGCAGCGTTGCCCAGGGATCAGATACGCAGTATTTT
TRBJ1-1	TRBD1	NA	TRBV7-9	CASSPRTGANTEAFF	TGTGCCAGCAGCCCCCGGACAGGGGCGAACACTGAAGCTTTCTTT
TRBJ1-3	NA	NA	TRBV5-6	CASSWYDRHSNTIYF	TGTGCCAGCAGCTGGTATGACAGACACTCAAACACCATATATTTT
TRBJ1-1	NA	NA	TRBV25-1	CASQQANTEAFF	TGTGCCAGCCAGCAGGCGAACACTGAAGCTTTCTTT
TRBJ1-1	NA	NA	TRBV11-3	CASTSSGGDTEAFF	TGTGCCAGCACCAGTTCCGGGGGAGACACTGAAGCTTTCTTT
TRBJ2-7	NA	NA	TRBV19	CASSMSGLAYEQYF	TGTGCCAGTAGTATGAGCGGCTTGGCCTACGAGCAGTACTTC
TRBJ1-5	NA	NA	TRBV28	CASSNFRTAHNQPQHF	TGTGCCAGCAGTAACTTCCGGACAGCTCACAATCAGCCCCAGCATTTT
TRBJ2-1	TRBD2	once	TRBV6-5	CASSYSSGDLGDEQFF	TGTGCCAGCAGTTACTCGAGCGGGGATCTGGGAGATGAGCAGTTCTTC
TRBJ2-5	TRBD1	NA	TRBV6-5	CASSPDRGFSETQYF	TGTGCCAGCAGCCCCGACAGGGGGTTTTCGGAGACCCAGTACTTC
TRBJ1-6	TRBD1	once	TRBV15	CATSRKQGKVVTTSLHF	TGTGCCACCAGCAGAAAACAGGGGAAGGTGGTCACAACCTCCCTCCACTTT
TRBJ2-7	NA	NA	TRBV28	CASSPAYEQYF	TGTGCCAGCAGTCCCGCCTACGAGCAGTACTTC
TRBJ1-1	NA	NA	TRBV7-3	CASSSGDNTEAFF	TGTGCCAGCAGCTCAGGGGACAACACTGAAGCTTTCTTT
TRBJ1-4	TRBD1	NA	TRBV4-3	CASSQERTGSEKLFF	TGCGCCAGCAGCCAAGAGAGGACAGGGTCTGAAAAACTGTTTTTT
TRBJ1-3	NA	NA	TRBV5-4	CASSLGTVPRRGTIYF	TGTGCCAGCAGCTTGGGAACAGTACCTCGGAGGGGCACCATATATTTT
TRBJ2-1	NA	NA	TRBV30	CAWSAGSDEQFF	TGTGCCTGGAGTGCAGGGTCCGATGAGCAGTTCTTC
TRBJ2-5	TRBD2	NA	TRBV7-7	CASSLRGTETQYF	TGTGCCAGCAGCTTGCGGGGGACCGAGACCCAGTACTTC
TRBJ2-1	TRBD2	few	TRBV6-6	CAIRGGSSYNEQFF	TGTGCCATCCGGGGGGGGAGCTCCTACAATGAGCAGTTCTTC
TRBJ2-1	TRBD1	NA	TRBV11-2	CASSLLRGRRYNEQFF	TGTGCCAGCAGCCTACTCAGGGGGCGAAGGTACAATGAGCAGTTCTTC
TRBJ1-1	NA	NA	TRBV19	CASSIGTEAFF	TGTGCCAGTAGTATCGGGACTGAAGCTTTCTTT
TRBJ1-2	NA	NA	TRBV11-2	CASSLGWGSGYTF	TGTGCCAGCAGCTTAGGGTGGGGCTCTGGCTACACCTTC
TRBJ2-1	NA	NA	TRBV11-3	CASSFREVGVGEQFF	TGTGCCAGCAGCTTTAGGGAGGTCGGGGTAGGTGAGCAGTTCTTC
TRBJ1-5	TRBD1	NA	TRBV19	CASSIGGQGTNQPQHF	TGTGCCAGTAGTATAGGGGGACAGGGTACGAATCAGCCCCAGCATTTT
TRBJ2-1	TRBD2	NA	TRBV2	CASKPLAGGPDEQFF	TGTGCCAGCAAACCACTAGCGGGGGGGCCCGATGAGCAGTTCTTC
TRBJ1-2	NA	NA	TRBV6-6	CASSYGVGGNYGYTF	TGTGCCAGCAGTTACGGGGTCGGCGGGAACTATGGCTACACCTTC
TRBJ2-1	NA	NA	TRBV7-9	CASSLVGGHEQFF	TGTGCCAGCAGCTTAGTCGGAGGGCATGAGCAGTTCTTC
TRBJ1-5	NA	NA	TRBV28	CASSEPGVSFQPQHF	TGTGCCAGCAGTGAGCCGGGGGTTTCGTTTCAGCCCCAGCATTTT
TRBJ1-2	TRBD1	NA	TRBV6-5	CASSTGQGTHGYTF	TGTGCCAGCAGTACCGGACAGGGGACCCATGGCTACACCTTC
TRBJ1-6	TRBD1	NA	TRBV19	CASSSQGENNSPLHF	TGTGCCAGTAGTTCCCAGGGGGAAAATAATTCACCCCTCCACTTT
TRBJ2-7	NA	NA	TRBV9	CASSARSYEQYF	TGTGCCAGCAGCGCCCGGTCCTACGAGCAGTACTTC
TRBJ2-7	TRBD1	once	TRBV7-6	CASSYTGTAIPYEQYF	TGTGCCAGCAGCTACACAGGGACAGCTATTCCCTACGAGCAGTACTTC
TRBJ1-1	NA	NA	TRBV18	CASSPPWGGRSTEAFF	TGTGCCAGCTCCCCCCCGTGGGGGGGCCGGAGCACTGAAGCTTTCTTT
TRBJ1-3	NA	NA	TRBV14	CASSQVRGFGNTIYF	TGTGCCAGCAGCCAAGTCCGAGGGTTCGGAAACACCATATATTTT
TRBJ1-3	TRBD1	NA	TRBV11-3	CASSLPGQALRNTIYF	TGTGCCAGCAGCTTACCGGGACAGGCGTTAAGAAACACCATATATTTT
TRBJ1-5	NA	NA	TRBV2	CASESSGNQPQHF	TGTGCCAGCGAGTCGAGCGGCAATCAGCCCCAGCATTTT
TRBJ2-7	NA	NA	TRBV28	CASSSGGGGTKQYF	TGTGCCAGCAGTTCGGGGGGAGGGGGGACGAAGCAGTACTTC
TRBJ1-1	NA	NA	TRBV5-4	CASSLDRLNTEAFF	TGTGCCAGCAGCTTGGACAGGCTTAACACTGAAGCTTTCTTT
TRBJ2-1	NA	NA	TRBV30	CAWSEGLGQFF	TGTGCCTGGAGTGAGGGGTTGGGGCAGTTCTTC
TRBJ2-1	TRBD1	NA	TRBV28	CASSTPGTANEQFF	TGTGCCAGCAGCACACCTGGGACAGCCAATGAGCAGTTCTTC
TRBJ1-1	NA	once	TRBV5-6	CASSLTVVMENTEAFF	TGTGCCAGCAGCCTGACAGTGGTTATGGAGAACACTGAAGCTTTCTTT
TRBJ1-6	NA	NA	TRBV7-9	CASSLNTPYNSPLHF	TGTGCCAGCAGCTTAAATACACCCTATAATTCACCCCTCCACTTT
TRBJ2-7	NA	NA	TRBV15	CATSRRKGNGREQYF	TGTGCCACCAGCAGGCGAAAGGGGAATGGGCGCGAGCAGTACTTC
TRBJ1-1	TRBD1	NA	TRBV29-1	CSAALRTGTNTEAFF	TGCAGCGCCGCTTTACGGACAGGGACGAACACTGAAGCTTTCTTT
TRBJ1-2	NA	NA	TRBV4-2	CASSPLPAGDSYGYTF	TGTGCCAGCAGCCCCCTCCCCGCAGGGGATAGCTATGGCTACACCTTC